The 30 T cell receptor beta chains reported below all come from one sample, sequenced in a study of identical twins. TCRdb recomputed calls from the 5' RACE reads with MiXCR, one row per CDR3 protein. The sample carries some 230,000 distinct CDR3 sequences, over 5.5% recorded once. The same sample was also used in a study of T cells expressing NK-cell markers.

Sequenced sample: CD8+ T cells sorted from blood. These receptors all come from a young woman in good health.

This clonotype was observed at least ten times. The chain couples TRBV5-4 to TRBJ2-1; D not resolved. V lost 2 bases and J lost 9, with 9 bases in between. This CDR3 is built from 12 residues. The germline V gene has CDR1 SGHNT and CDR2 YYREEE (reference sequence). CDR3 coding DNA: TGTGCCAGCAGCTTCGGGTCTGGTGAGCAGTTCTTC. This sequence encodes CASSFGSGEQFF.

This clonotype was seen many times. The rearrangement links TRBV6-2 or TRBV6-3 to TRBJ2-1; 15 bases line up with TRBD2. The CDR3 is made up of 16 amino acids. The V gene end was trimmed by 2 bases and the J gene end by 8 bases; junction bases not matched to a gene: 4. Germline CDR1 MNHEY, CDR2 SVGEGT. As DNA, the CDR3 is TGTGCCAGCAGTTACCCCGGGACTAGCGGGGGGTATGAGCAGTTCTTC. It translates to CASSYPGTSGGYEQFF.

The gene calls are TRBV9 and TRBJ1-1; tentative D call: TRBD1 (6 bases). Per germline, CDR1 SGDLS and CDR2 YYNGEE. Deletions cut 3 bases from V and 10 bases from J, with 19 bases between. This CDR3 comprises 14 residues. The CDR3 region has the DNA TGTGCCAGCAGCGCAGCCCCGGGGGCCCGGGGAGCTTTCTTT. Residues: CASSAAPGARGAFF.

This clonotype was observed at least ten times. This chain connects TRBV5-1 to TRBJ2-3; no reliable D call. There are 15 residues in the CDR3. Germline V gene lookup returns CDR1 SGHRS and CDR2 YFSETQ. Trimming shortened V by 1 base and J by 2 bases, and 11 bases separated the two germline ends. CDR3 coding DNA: TGCGCCAGCAGCTTGTTCGGGTTTTACACAGATACGCAGTATTTT. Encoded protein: CASSLFGFYTDTQYF.

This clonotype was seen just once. The CDR3 loop reads CASSPPGPSSYNEQFF. The CDR3 region has the DNA TGTGCCAGCAGTCCCCCCGGACCTTCCTCCTACAATGAGCAGTTCTTC. This chain joins TRBV6-1 and TRBJ2-1; no definite D call. Germline V gene sequence: CDR1 MNHNS, CDR2 SASEGT. The V end was cut by 5 bases, the J end by 0 bases, with 14 bases between. This CDR3 comprises 16 residues.

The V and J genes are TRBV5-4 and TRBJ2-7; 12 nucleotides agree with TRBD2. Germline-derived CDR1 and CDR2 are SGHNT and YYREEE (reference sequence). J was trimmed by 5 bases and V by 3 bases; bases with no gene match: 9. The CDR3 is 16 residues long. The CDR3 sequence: CASSSVLAGGPNEQYF. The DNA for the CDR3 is TGTGCCAGCAGCTCAGTTCTAGCGGGAGGGCCGAACGAGCAGTACTTC.

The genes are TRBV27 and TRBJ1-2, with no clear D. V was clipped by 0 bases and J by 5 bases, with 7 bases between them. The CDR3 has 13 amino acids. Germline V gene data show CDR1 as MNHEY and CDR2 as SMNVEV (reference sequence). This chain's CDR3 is CASSLSERYGYTF. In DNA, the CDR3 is TGTGCCAGCAGTTTATCAGAGAGATATGGCTACACCTTC.

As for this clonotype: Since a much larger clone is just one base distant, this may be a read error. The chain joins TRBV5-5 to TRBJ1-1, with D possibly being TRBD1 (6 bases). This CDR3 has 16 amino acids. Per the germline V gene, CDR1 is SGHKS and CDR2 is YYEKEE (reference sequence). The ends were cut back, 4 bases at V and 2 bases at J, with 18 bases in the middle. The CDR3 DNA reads TGTGCCAGCAGCCACCCGGCTCGGGACACAAACACTGAAGCTTTCTTT. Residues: CASSHPARDTNTEAFF.

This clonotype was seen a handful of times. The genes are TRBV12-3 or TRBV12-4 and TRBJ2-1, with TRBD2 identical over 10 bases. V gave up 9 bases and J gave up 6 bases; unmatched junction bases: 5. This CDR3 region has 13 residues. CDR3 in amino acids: CASSGTSANEQFF. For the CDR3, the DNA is TGTGCCAGTTCCGGGACTAGCGCCAATGAGCAGTTCTTC.

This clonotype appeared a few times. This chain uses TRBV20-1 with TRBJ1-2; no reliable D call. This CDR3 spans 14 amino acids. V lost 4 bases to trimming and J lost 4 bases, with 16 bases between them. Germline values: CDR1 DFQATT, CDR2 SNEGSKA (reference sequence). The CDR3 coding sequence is TGCAGTGCTACGGCGGGGTCGATTAGCTATGGCTACACCTTC. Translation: CSATAGSISYGYTF.

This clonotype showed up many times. This CDR3 is CASSLEGDYEQYF. The CDR3, as DNA: TGTGCCAGCAGCTTAGAAGGGGACTACGAGCAGTACTTC. The chain couples TRBV11-2 to TRBJ2-7, with TRBD1 as a possible D gene (5 bases). Trimming stripped 0 bases from V and 3 bases from J, with 6 bases between. The CDR3 length is 13 residues. Germline CDR1 is SGHAT and CDR2 is FQNNGV.

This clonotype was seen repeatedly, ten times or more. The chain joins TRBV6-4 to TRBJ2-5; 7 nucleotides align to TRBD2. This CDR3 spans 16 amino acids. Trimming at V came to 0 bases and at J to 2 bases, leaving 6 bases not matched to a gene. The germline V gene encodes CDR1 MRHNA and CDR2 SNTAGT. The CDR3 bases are TGTGCCAGCAGTGACTCCCCCGGGGGAGGGCAAGAGACCCAGTACTTC. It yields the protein CASSDSPGGGQETQYF.

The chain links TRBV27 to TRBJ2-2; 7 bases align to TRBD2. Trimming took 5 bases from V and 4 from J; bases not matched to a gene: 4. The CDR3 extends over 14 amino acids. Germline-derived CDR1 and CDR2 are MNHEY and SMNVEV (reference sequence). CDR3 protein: CASSGSGVTGELFF. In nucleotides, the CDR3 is TGTGCCAGCAGTGGGAGCGGGGTCACCGGGGAGCTGTTTTTT.

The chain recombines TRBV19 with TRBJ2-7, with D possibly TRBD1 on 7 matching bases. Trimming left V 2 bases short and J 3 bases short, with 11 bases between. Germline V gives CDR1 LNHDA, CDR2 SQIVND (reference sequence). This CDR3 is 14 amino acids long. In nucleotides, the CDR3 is TGTGCCAGTAGTATAACGGGGGACAGCTACGAGCAGTACTTC. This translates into CASSITGDSYEQYF.

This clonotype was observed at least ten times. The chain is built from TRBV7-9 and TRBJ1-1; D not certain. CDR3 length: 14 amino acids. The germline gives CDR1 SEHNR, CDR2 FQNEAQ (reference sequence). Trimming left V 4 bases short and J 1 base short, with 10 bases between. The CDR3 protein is CASSSAHTNTEAFF. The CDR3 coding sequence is TGTGCCAGCAGCTCCGCGCACACGAACACTGAAGCTTTCTTT.

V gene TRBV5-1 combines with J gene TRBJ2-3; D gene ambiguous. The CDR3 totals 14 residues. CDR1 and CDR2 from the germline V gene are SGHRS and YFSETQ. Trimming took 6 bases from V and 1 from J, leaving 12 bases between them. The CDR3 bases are TGCGCCAGCACCCCGGAATTGGGCACAGATACGCAGTATTTT. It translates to CASTPELGTDTQYF.

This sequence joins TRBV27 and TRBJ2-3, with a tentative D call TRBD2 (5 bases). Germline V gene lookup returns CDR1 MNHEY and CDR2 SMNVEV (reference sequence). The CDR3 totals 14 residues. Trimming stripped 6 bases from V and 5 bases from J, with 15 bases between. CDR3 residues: CASRDYPRRDTQYF. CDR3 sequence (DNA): TGTGCCAGCAGAGACTACCCGCGGCGAGATACGCAGTATTTT.

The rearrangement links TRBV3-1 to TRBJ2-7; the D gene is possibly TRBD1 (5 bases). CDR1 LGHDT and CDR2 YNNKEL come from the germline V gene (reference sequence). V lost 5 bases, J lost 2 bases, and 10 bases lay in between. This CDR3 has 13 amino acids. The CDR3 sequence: CASSWTPAYEQYF. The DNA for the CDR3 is TGTGCCAGCAGCTGGACACCCGCCTACGAGCAGTACTTC.

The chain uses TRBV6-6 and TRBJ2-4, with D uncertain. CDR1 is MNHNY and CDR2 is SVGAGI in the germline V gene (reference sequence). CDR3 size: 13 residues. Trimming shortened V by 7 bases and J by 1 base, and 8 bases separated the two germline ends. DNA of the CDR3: TGTGCCAGCAACCCCTACGCCAAAAACATTCAGTACTTC. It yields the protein CASNPYAKNIQYF.

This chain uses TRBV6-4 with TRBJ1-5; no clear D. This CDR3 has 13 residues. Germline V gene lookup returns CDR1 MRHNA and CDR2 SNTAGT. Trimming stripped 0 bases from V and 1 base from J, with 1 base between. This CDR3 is CASSDSSNQPQHF. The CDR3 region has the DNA TGTGCCAGCAGTGACTCGAGCAATCAGCCCCAGCATTTT.

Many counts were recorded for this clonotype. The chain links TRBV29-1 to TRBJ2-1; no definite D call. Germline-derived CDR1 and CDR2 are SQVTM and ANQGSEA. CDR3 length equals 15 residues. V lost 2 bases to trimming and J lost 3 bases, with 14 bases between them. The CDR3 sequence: CSVEIDSLGYNEQFF. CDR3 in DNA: TGCAGCGTTGAAATAGACTCCTTGGGCTACAATGAGCAGTTCTTC.

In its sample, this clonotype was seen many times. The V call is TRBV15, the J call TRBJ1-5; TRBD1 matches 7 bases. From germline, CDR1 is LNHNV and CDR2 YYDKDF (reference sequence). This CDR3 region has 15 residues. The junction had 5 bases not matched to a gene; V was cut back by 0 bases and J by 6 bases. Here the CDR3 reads CATSRDQGGGQPQHF. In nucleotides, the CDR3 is TGTGCCACCAGCAGAGATCAGGGGGGCGGTCAGCCCCAGCATTTT.

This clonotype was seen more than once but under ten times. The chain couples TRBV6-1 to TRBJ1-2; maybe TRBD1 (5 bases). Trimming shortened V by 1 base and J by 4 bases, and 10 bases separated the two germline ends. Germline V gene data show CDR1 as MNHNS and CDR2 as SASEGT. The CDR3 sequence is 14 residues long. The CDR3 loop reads CASSEGGTFYGYTF. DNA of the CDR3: TGTGCCAGCAGTGAAGGTGGGACCTTCTATGGCTACACCTTC.

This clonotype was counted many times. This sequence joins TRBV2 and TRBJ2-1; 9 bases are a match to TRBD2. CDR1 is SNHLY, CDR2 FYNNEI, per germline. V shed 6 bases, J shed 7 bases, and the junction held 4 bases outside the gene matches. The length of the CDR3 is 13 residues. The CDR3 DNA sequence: TGTGCCAGCAGGGGACTAGCCCTAAATGAGCAGTTCTTC. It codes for CASRGLALNEQFF.

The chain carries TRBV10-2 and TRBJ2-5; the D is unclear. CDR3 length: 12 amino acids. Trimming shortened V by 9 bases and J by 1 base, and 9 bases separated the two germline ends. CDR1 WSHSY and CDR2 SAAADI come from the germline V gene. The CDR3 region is CASVGLQETQYF. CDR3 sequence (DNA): TGCGCCAGTGTAGGGCTCCAAGAGACCCAGTACTTC.

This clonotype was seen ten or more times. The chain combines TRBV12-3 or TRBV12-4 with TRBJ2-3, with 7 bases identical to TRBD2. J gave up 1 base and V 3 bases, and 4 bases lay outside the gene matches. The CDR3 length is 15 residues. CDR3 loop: CASSLGGGGTDTQYF. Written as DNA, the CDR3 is TGTGCCAGCAGTTTGGGGGGGGGAGGCACAGATACGCAGTATTTT.

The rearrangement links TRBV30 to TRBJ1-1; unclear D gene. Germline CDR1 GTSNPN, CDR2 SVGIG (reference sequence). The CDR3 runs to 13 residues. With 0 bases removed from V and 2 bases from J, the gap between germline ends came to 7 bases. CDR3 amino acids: CAWSVGRNTEAFF. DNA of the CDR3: TGTGCCTGGAGTGTGGGGAGAAACACTGAAGCTTTCTTT.

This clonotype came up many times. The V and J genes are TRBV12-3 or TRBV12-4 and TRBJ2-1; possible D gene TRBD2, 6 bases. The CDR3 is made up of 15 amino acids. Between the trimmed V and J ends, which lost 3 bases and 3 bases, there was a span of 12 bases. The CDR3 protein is CASSFGARGYNEQFF. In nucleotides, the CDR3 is TGTGCCAGCAGTTTTGGGGCGCGGGGCTACAATGAGCAGTTCTTC.

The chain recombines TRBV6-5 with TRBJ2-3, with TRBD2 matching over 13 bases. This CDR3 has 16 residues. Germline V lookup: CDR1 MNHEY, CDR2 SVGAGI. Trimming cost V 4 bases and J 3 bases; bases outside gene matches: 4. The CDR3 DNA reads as TGTGCCAGCAGTTCCGCGGGACTAGCGGGAACAGATACGCAGTATTTT. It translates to CASSSAGLAGTDTQYF.

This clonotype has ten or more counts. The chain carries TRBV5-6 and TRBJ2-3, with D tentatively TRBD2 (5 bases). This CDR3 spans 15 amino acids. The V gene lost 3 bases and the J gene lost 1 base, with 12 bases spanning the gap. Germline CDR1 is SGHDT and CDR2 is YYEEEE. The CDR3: CASSSTREGTDTQYF. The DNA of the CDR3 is TGTGCCAGCAGCTCTACCCGGGAAGGCACAGATACGCAGTATTTT.